The present TCR beta chain was sequenced within a study of PD-1 blockade in classical Hodgkin lymphoma (dated by TCRdb to 2019 to 2021). For the wider study: Nivolumab dosing was 3 mg/kg intravenously every 2 weeks, continuing until either disease progression or unacceptable toxicity. The study used CyTOF and TCR beta sequencing to define a peripheral blood immune signature of response to PD-1 blockade in classical Hodgkin lymphoma.

What this sample's time point label stands for: cycle 2 day 1 (C2D1) of nivolumab. Every trial patient had relapsed following autologous stem cell transplantation, and prior brentuximab vedotin exposure was what differed among cohorts A, B and C. The trial cohort was composed of approximately 60 patients with relapsed/refractory classical Hodgkin lymphoma, for whom complete response, partial response or progressive disease was recorded as best overall response. Single-agent nivolumab was administered to trial patients in the multi-cohort phase II CheckMate 205 trial. An independent review committee assessed best overall response by applying the 2007 International Working Group response criteria. Trial PBMCs were obtained immediately prior to nivolumab initiation (C1D1) and on therapy at cycle 2 day 1 and cycle 4 day 1. After peripheral blood was drawn into 8 mL Vacutainer Cell Preparation Tubes, PBMCs were isolated by centrifugation and then cryopreserved.

Genomic DNA was extracted with the Qiagen DNeasy kit from unsorted PBMCs and from negatively selected CD4+ and CD8+ fractions. Amplification of TCR beta CDR3 regions was done by immunoSEQ multiplex PCR with primers that anneal to V and J segments. A synthetic immune receptor repertoire was used to minimize amplification bias, and any remaining bias was removed computationally after sequencing. Processing in the source paper ran as follows. Custom Python scripts were used to quantify repertoire diversity as the Shannon entropy index. Unsorted, CD4+ and CD8+ repertoires were examined separately, except in combined analyses, for which CD4+ and CD8+ sequences were merged in silico. Clonal expansion was defined as at least a 2-fold frequency increase after treatment relative to C1D1, with a pseudocount of 0.5 for undetected baseline clones. Clones with 0 or 1 copy at C1D1 were classified as singleton clones, and clones with 2 or more copies were classified as non-singleton clones. Clones expanded in unsorted samples were annotated as CD4+, CD8+ or unknown by matching protein sequences in sorted samples from the same patient. Wilcoxon tests were applied to paired samples to test diversity changes from C1D1 to C4D1. TCRdb's version of the immuneACCESS table is confined to in-frame rearrangements and falls short of the full clone set. An unresolved V gene accounts for under half of the shortfall where checked; the remainder is of unknown origin. V, J and clone size derive from that table, while D and trimming were established from the DNA sequence. The sample table records about 94,000 clones; approximately 92% of these occur just once. Clones ranked in the top ten supply about 10% of the sample.

The germline V gene (reference sequence) specifies SEHNR as CDR1 and FQNEAQ as CDR2. The junction shows trimming of 0 bases on V and 2 bases on J, plus 9 bases between the germline ends. The CDR3 holds 15 amino acids from the cysteine to the phenylalanine. Only CDR3 DNA is held: 45 bases, read in frame from base 1. General conclusions and limits of the study: Baseline diversity similar to that of newly diagnosed patients was observed in trial patients achieving complete response, whereas significantly lower diversity was observed in partial responders and progressors. The study was restricted to a single clinical trial cohort, and the causes of repertoire differences, possibly disease activity or prior therapy, were left undefined. Newly diagnosed patients were reported to have lower baseline TCR diversity than healthy donors, and relapsed/refractory patients were reported to have lower baseline TCR diversity still. Lower diversity was seen in patients whose nivolumab began less than 1 year after ASCT, and these patients were left out of later analyses so that immune reconstitution would not confound the results. CD4+ but not CD8+ TCR diversity rose significantly by C4D1 (p=0.0027 vs p=0.16), most apparent in complete responders (p=0.02).

A remark on this clone: The clone's antigen remains unknown. Nothing much larger sits one base from this clone, and base qualities are not available.

This sample comprised peripheral blood mononuclear cells (PBMCs), obtained before the second cycle of nivolumab. The chain links TRBV7-9 with TRBJ2-3, with the D gene not clear enough to name. The receptor was derived from a human donor with classical Hodgkin lymphoma. The CDR3 reads as follows: CASSLAGAATDTQYF. The DNA is TGTGCCAGCAGCTTAGCCGGCGCGGCCACAGATACGCAGTATTTT.